This T cell receptor (beta chain) was sequenced during a study of tumor-infiltrating lymphocytes in primary liver carcinoma. Overall study findings and caveats: It was observed that only about 8-24% of the top clones appeared in every one of the five tumor regions.

Each 20-30 mg portion of unsorted bulk tissue served as the source for co-extraction of RNA and DNA. This clonotype appeared once. Its antigen is not known. The junction does not match germline at one end; this may be a read error. CDR1 and CDR2 from the germline V gene are SGHKS and YYEKEE (reference sequence). This CDR3 spans 14 amino acids. With a constant-region primer, TCR beta cDNA was made from 500 ng of total RNA. Sequencing libraries for TCR beta derived from three nested multiplex PCR rounds that used slightly modified ARM-PCR. Use of TRBV1-TRBV30 forward primers with a C-beta reverse primer characterized the first two PCR rounds, which lasted about 10 cycles each. TCRdb reanalysed the multiplex PCR reads using MiXCR and keeps one entry per CDR3 protein. The repertoire consists of about 190,000 distinct CDR3 sequences, with roughly 80% occurring once and the leading ten covering 15% to 20%.

The sequenced sample was tumor tissue from primary liver carcinoma. The clonotype comes from a man aged 40-49 years with primary liver carcinoma and hepatitis B virus infection. The V and J genes are TRBV5-5 and TRBJ1-5, with a weak D call TRBD1 (5 bases). The CDR3 DNA sequence: TGTGCCAGCAGCAGCGGTGGGGCAGGTCAGACCCAGCATTTT. Its protein product is CASSSGGAGQTQHF.